Ten or more counts support the clone carrying this T cell receptor (beta chain). Its antigen is unidentified. This specimen belongs to a study of CD8 T cells in ankylosing spondylitis. Study results and caveats: Characteristic of ankylosing spondylitis blood, it appeared, was a TCR beta motif comprising several highly homologous variants. Disease-linked clones were reportedly significantly enriched in matched ankylosing spondylitis synovial fluid.

The germline V gene has CDR1 DFQATT and CDR2 SNEGSKA (reference sequence). With V trimmed by 7 bases and J by 5 bases, 6 bases remained unmatched. The CDR3 has 14 amino acids. It was by quantitative 5'-RACE with molecular barcodes that TCR beta libraries were made. TCRdb reprocessed the 5' RACE reads with MiXCR, giving one entry per CDR3 protein. Among around 490,000 distinct CDR3 sequences listed, approximately 5.3% were seen once. The sequence was obtained from a male donor with ankylosing spondylitis. The rearrangement joins TRBV20-1 to TRBJ2-1; 12 bases map to TRBD2. Specimen: blood, either unsorted or a sorted T cell fraction (not recorded which). The chain's CDR3 is CSGLLAGGHNEQFF. DNA for the CDR3: TGCAGTGGTTTACTAGCGGGGGGCCACAATGAGCAGTTCTTC.